The T cell receptor (beta chain) under discussion was sequenced for a study of human T cells and chemical hapten exposure. Whole-study findings and limits: While controls formed fewer of them, expanded TCRs formed significantly more large CDR3 similarity clusters. Unchanged with DPC sensitization were TCRs above 1 in 1000 frequency.

TCRdb processed the RACE reads anew with MiXCR; each CDR3 protein has one entry. In the table there are fewer than 80,000 distinct CDR3 sequences, over 9% of which are singletons. The time point here: patch test 2, 6 weeks after DPC sensitization. Sample treatment: therapeutic diphenylcyclopropenone sensitization with weekly scalp DPC. Unfractionated whole blood was the source of the extracted total RNA. This CDR3 contains 14 residues. Germline CDR1 is WNHNN and CDR2 is SYGVQD (reference sequence). V shed 5 bases and J shed 5 bases, with 13 bases lying between them. Many counts were recorded for this clonotype. The antigen is unknown.

The chain combines TRBV10-1 with TRBJ1-5, with D possibly matching TRBD1 (6 bases). The source material was whole blood, sampled in connection with sensitization to the hapten diphenylcyclopropenone (DPC). This clonotype was obtained from a woman between 45 and 65 years old with alopecia areata. Some clones in this sample may be carry-over from other donors' samples. In DNA form, the CDR3 reads TGCGCCAGCAGTCCAGAGGGGGTTTATCAGCCCCAGCATTTT. Its translation is CASSPEGVYQPQHF.